This T cell receptor beta chain derives from a study of blood T cell repertoires in COVID-19. The CDR3 runs to 15 residues. V gave up 3 bases and J gave up 10 bases, with 17 bases separating them. Germline lookup yields CDR1 SGHRS and CDR2 YFSETQ. Method: immunoSEQ multiplex PCR; TCRdb's copy keeps in-frame clones and lacks some. The sample lists about 180,000 clones; roughly 84% were seen once. This receptor was obtained from a woman aged 40 to 49 with COVID-19, enrolled during active disease. The chain uses TRBV5-1 and TRBJ1-6; D is unclear. The sequenced sample was peripheral blood. CDR3 in amino acids: CASSSRPEEVSPLHF. As DNA, the CDR3 is TGCGCCAGCAGCTCTCGGCCGGAGGAGGTGTCACCCCTCCACTTT.